This entry is about one T cell receptor (beta chain). The antigen remains unidentified. This record belongs to a study of Graves' ophthalmopathy and Graves' hyperthyroidism. Study details: Before any treatment was given, at initial diagnosis, peripheral blood was collected.

In germline, CDR1 is MNHEY, CDR2 SVGAGI. This CDR3 comprises 13 residues. Trimming cost V 6 bases and J 7 bases; bases outside gene matches: 9. Moderate-to-severe activity, CAS ≥3, NOSPECS ≥4 and a duration under 3 months were seen in donors with ophthalmopathy. Overall study results and limits: The model flagged ophthalmopathy progression at about 68% sensitivity and around 72% specificity. Detected in blood as well were most expanded thyroid clonotypes with frequency above 0.001.

The study amplified TCR beta CDR3 regions using RNA transcripts. First-round RT-PCR with HTBI primers preceded a second-round multiplex PCR. TCRdb analysed the multiplex PCR reads with MiXCR anew, one entry per CDR3 protein. The sample lists almost 750,000 distinct CDR3 sequences, 40% occurring once. This clonotype originated in an adult man with Graves' ophthalmopathy. The rearrangement joins TRBV6-5 to TRBJ2-7, with 7 positions matching TRBD2. The sample taken for sequencing was peripheral blood. The CDR3 sequence: CASSPTSEGEQYF. CDR3 nucleotide sequence: TGTGCCAGCAGCCCAACTAGCGAGGGGGAGCAGTACTTC.